This TCR beta chain was recorded in a study of shared clonotypes between healthy human individuals. The overall study: The plates for each donor numbered three CD4 naive, three CD4 memory, two CD8 naive and one CD8 memory.

As processed by the authors: Filtering differed, since immunoSEQ gave only junction sequences and no quality scores. Libraries were prepared by immunoSEQ multiplex PCR; TCRdb keeps only in-frame clonotypes and omits some of them. The V and J calls and clone size are taken from that table; D and trimming were inferred from the DNA. The sample consists of more than 2,000,000 clones, over 85% of them appearing once. Broader study findings: An anticipated effect of sequencing depth on clonotype sharing among donors was recognized. Non-shared clonotypes had lower generation probabilities than clonotypes shared by all four sorted-subset donors.

Germline CDR1 SEHNR, CDR2 FQNEAQ (reference sequence). CDR3 size: 14 residues. A remark on this clone: Its cognate antigen is unknown.

The clonotype comes from a man younger than 35 in good health. Sequenced sample: naive CD4+ T cells sorted from blood. Noted subset: CD45RA+ positively selected. The chain recombines TRBV7-9 with TRBJ2-5; D perhaps matches TRBD2 (6 bases). The end of the DNA aligns better with TRBJ2-7, so the J call may be wrong. CDR3 sequence reads: CASSSSGYSYEQYF. The DNA of the CDR3 is TGTGCCAGCAGCTCGAGCGGGTATTCCTACGAGCAGTACTTC.